Listed here are 25 T cell receptor beta chains from one sample, sequenced in a study of cytomegalovirus exposure and HLA in healthy donors. Amplification used 60 Vbeta primers and 13 Jbeta primers. Some clones are missing from TCRdb's copy, which holds only in-frame ones; the method was immunoSEQ multiplex PCR. The data contain around 150,000 clones, 75% to 85% of them singletons. Sequencing input: PBMCs. The origin of the receptors is a man aged 50 or older in good health and CMV-seropositive.

The rearrangement links TRBV18 to TRBJ1-5; D ambiguous. V was pared by 2 bases and J by 1 base, with 6 bases between. The CDR3 has 14 residues. The germline gives CDR1 KGHSH, CDR2 LQKENI. Here the CDR3 DNA reads TGTGCCAGCTCACCAGTTAGAAGCAATCAGCCCCAGCATTTT. This encodes CASSPVRSNQPQHF.

This chain links TRBV16 with TRBJ1-1; D is possibly TRBD1 (6 bases). Between the trimmed V and J ends, which lost 5 bases and 4 bases, there was a span of 11 bases. The CDR3 runs 13 residues. Looked up from germline, CDR1 is KGHSY and CDR2 is FQNENV. The CDR3 spells CASSEQGSTEAFF. The CDR3 DNA follows: TGTGCCAGCAGCGAACAGGGTAGCACTGAAGCTTTCTTT.

This clone was seen a handful of times. The chain joins TRBV7-9 to TRBJ2-7; 7 nucleotides match TRBD1. With V trimmed by 1 base and J by 3 bases, 6 bases remained unmatched. CDR1 and CDR2 (germline): SEHNR, FQNEAQ (reference sequence). This CDR3 has 15 amino acids. CDR3: CASSLDRGKFYEQYF. The DNA for the CDR3 is TGTGCCAGCAGCTTAGACAGGGGAAAATTCTACGAGCAGTACTTC.

The CDR3 here is CASSRQGEGHQPQHF. CDR3 nucleotide sequence: TGTGCCAGCAGCCGACAGGGAGAGGGGCATCAGCCCCAGCATTTT. The rearrangement uses TRBV9 and TRBJ1-5; 7 bases agree with TRBD1. This CDR3 has 15 residues. V gave up 4 bases and J gave up 5 bases; unmatched junction bases: 9. The V gene's germline CDR1 is SGDLS and CDR2 YYNGEE. The entire variable domain, with the rest obtained from reference TRBV9 and TRBJ1-5, is as follows: DSGVTQTPKHLITATGQRVTLRCSPRSGDLSVYWYQQSLDQGLQFLIQYYNGEERAKGNILERFSAQQFPDLHSELNLSSLELGDSALYFCASSRQGEGHQPQHFGDGTRLSIL.

The chain has TRBV18 and TRBJ2-1; 7 nucleotides align to TRBD1. Per germline, CDR1 KGHSH and CDR2 LQKENI. The CDR3 sequence is 15 residues long. With 3 bases clipped from V and 0 bases from J, the junction kept 2 bases outside the gene matches. This CDR3 is CASSPGTDSYNEQFF. The CDR3 DNA follows: TGTGCCAGCTCACCTGGGACAGACTCCTACAATGAGCAGTTCTTC.

The V and J genes are TRBV5-1 and TRBJ1-2; the match to TRBD1 covers 7 bases. J was trimmed by 0 bases and V by 7 bases; bases with no gene match: 6. This CDR3 comprises 14 residues. Germline CDR1 is SGHRS and CDR2 is YFSETQ. CDR3 in DNA: TGCGCCAGCGCCGGGACAGCTACTAACTATGGCTACACCTTC. This codes for CASAGTATNYGYTF.

The V call is TRBV10-1, the J call TRBJ2-1; TRBD2 is a possible D gene (6 bases). This CDR3 contains 16 residues. Germline CDR1 and CDR2: WNHNN and SYGVQD (reference sequence). With 5 bases removed from V and 0 bases from J, the gap between germline ends came to 14 bases. DNA for the CDR3: TGCGCCAGCAGTACGGGACTTGTGAGCTCCTACAATGAGCAGTTCTTC. Encoded protein: CASSTGLVSSYNEQFF.

The chain is built from TRBV5-1 and TRBJ2-7; 12 bases map to TRBD2. The J segment lost 7 bases and the V segment lost 2 bases, leaving 13 bases of the junction unmatched. Looked up from germline, CDR1 is SGHRS and CDR2 is YFSETQ. The CDR3 is made up of 17 amino acids. CDR3 sequence: CASSLTSSGLAGEEQYF. In DNA form, the CDR3 reads TGCGCCAGCAGCTTAACCTCGTCGGGACTAGCGGGCGAAGAGCAGTACTTC.

The sample holds a few counts of this clone. The chain recombines TRBV28 with TRBJ1-1; D is perhaps TRBD1 (5 bases). V was pared by 6 bases and J by 8 bases, with 16 bases between. Germline loops: CDR1 MDHEN, CDR2 SYDVKM. The CDR3 totals 13 residues. The chain's CDR3 is CASRGTWEGEAFF. CDR3 in DNA: TGTGCCAGCAGAGGTACGTGGGAGGGGGAAGCTTTCTTT.

V is TRBV27 and J is TRBJ2-7; D may be TRBD2 (5 bases). The J call may be in error: the DNA end matches TRBJ2-1 better. This CDR3 is built from 15 residues. The germline CDR1 and CDR2 sequences are MNHEY and SMNVEV (reference sequence). CDR3 DNA: TGTGCCAGCAGTTTATACAAGCGGAAGTTCAATGAGCAGTTCTTC. Its protein product is CASSLYKRKFNEQFF.

Concerning this clone: A read error is likely, as this CDR3 ends without the conserved phenylalanine or tryptophan. This sequence joins TRBV5-1 and TRBJ2-7, with D perhaps matching TRBD1 (5 bases). Germline CDR1 reads SGHRS; CDR2 reads YFSETQ. V was shortened by 0 bases and J by 2 bases, with 9 bases between the two germline ends. This CDR3 region has 14 residues. CDR3 loop: CASSLEDTAYEQYS. The CDR3 nucleotides read TGCGCCAGCAGCTTGGAGGACACCGCCTACGAGCAGTACTCC.

As to this clone: At one end the junction does not follow the germline gene, possibly because of a read error. The sample holds other DNA sequences that translate to the same CDR3. The chain recombines TRBV10-3 with TRBJ2-5; 7 bases map to TRBD2. CDR1 is ENHRY and CDR2 is SYGVKD in the germline V gene. The CDR3 length is 15 residues. Here the CDR3 DNA reads TGCGCCATCAGTGAGGGACTACCTTCGGGAGAGACCCAGTACTTC. This gives the protein CAISEGLPSGETQYF.

This clone was recorded a few times. The V gene is TRBV11-2, the J gene TRBJ2-1, with 9 bases matching TRBD1. The CDR3 sequence is 16 residues long. V shed 5 bases, J shed 5 bases, and the junction held 10 bases outside the gene matches. Germline values: CDR1 SGHAT, CDR2 FQNNGV. The CDR3 coding sequence is TGTGCCAGCAGCGCCTACCGGGACAGGGATCACAATGAGCAGTTCTTC. Translating gives CASSAYRDRDHNEQFF.

The chain joins TRBV6-4 to TRBJ1-4; D perhaps matches TRBD1 (5 bases). Germline CDR1 reads MRHNA; CDR2 reads SNTAGT. Trimming pared 7 bases from V and 5 bases from J, leaving 14 bases between. There are 14 residues in the CDR3. The CDR3 nucleotides read TGTGCCAGCATTAAAGGGCAGGGAAATGAAAAACTGTTTTTT. Its translation: CASIKGQGNEKLFF.

With regard to this clone: This sample includes further DNA sequences coding for the same CDR3. The chain carries TRBV7-9 and TRBJ2-3; TRBD2 matches at 9 bases. V dropped 5 bases and J dropped 4; count of bases not matched to a gene: 10. Germline-derived CDR1 and CDR2 are SEHNR and FQNEAQ (reference sequence). This CDR3 has 16 residues. CDR3 DNA: TGTGCCAGCAGCGGCAGCATAGCGGGAGATGCAGATACGCAGTATTTT. Protein sequence: CASSGSIAGDADTQYF.

A word on this clone: The identical CDR3 is also encoded by other nucleotide sequences in the sample. The genes are TRBV5-1 and TRBJ2-3, with 10 bases matching TRBD2. The CDR3 spans 14 residues. Germline-derived CDR1 and CDR2 are SGHRS and YFSETQ. J gave up 6 bases and V 0 bases, and 1 base lay outside the gene matches. As DNA, the CDR3 is TGCGCCAGCAGCTTGGAAGCGGGAGGGGATACGCAGTATTTT. It encodes CASSLEAGGDTQYF.

This clone is a singleton in its sample. The chain's CDR3 is CASSQGAGTGEGAFF. CDR3 sequence (DNA): TGCGCCAGCAGCCAAGGAGCGGGGACAGGGGAGGGAGCTTTCTTT. The chain couples TRBV4-1 to TRBJ1-1; 10 nucleotides agree with TRBD1. The CDR3 contains 15 residues. Per germline, CDR1 MGHRA and CDR2 YSYEKL. With 1 base clipped from V and 10 bases from J, the junction kept 9 bases outside the gene matches.

This chain joins TRBV29-1 and TRBJ2-1; TRBD1 matches at 8 bases. The V and J ends lost 0 bases and 0 bases, in that order; junction bases with no gene match: 4. CDR1 is SQVTM and CDR2 is ANQGSEA in the germline V gene. CDR3 length: 16 amino acids. The CDR3: CSVEDRTGSSYNEQFF. The CDR3 bases are TGCAGCGTTGAAGACCGGACAGGGAGCTCCTACAATGAGCAGTTCTTC.

The V call is TRBV6-6, the J call TRBJ1-3; TRBD1 is a possible D gene (6 bases). Germline V gene data show CDR1 as MNHNY and CDR2 as SVGAGI (reference sequence). The germline V and J ends were trimmed by 4 bases and 1 base, with 8 bases remaining between them. This CDR3 has 14 amino acids. The CDR3: CASSFTGSGNTIYF. CDR3 DNA: TGTGCCAGCAGTTTTACAGGGTCTGGAAACACCATATATTTT.

The rearrangement links TRBV28 to TRBJ1-5, with TRBD1 as a possible D gene (6 bases). This CDR3 is 14 amino acids long. V was pared by 3 bases and J by 7 bases, with 13 bases between. Germline V lookup: CDR1 MDHEN, CDR2 SYDVKM. This CDR3 is CASSLAGVSQPQHF. The CDR3 bases are TGTGCCAGCAGTTTGGCAGGGGTAAGCCAGCCCCAGCATTTT.

This chain uses TRBV16 with TRBJ1-5; a weak D match, TRBD1 (5 bases). Trimming took 0 bases from V and 2 from J, leaving 11 bases between them. Germline assignment: CDR1 KGHSY and CDR2 FQNENV. This CDR3 has 16 amino acids. CDR3 sequence reads: CASSQSIGGGNQPQHF. DNA for the CDR3: TGTGCCAGCAGCCAATCAATTGGAGGGGGCAATCAGCCCCAGCATTTT.

The V gene is TRBV9, the J gene TRBJ2-1, with D perhaps TRBD2 (5 bases). Germline CDR1 SGDLS, CDR2 YYNGEE. The CDR3 has 14 amino acids. This CDR3 is CASSGGPPYNEQFF. CDR3 sequence (DNA): TGTGCGAGCTCCGGCGGGCCCCCCTACAATGAGCAGTTCTTC.

This chain joins TRBV6-1 and TRBJ2-3; D uncertain. CDR1 and CDR2 (germline): MNHNS, SASEGT. The CDR3 totals 12 residues. Trimming took off 9 bases at V and 1 base at J, with 8 bases between the two ends. CDR3 in DNA: TGTGCCAGTAGCACTCGCACAGATACGCAGTATTTT. Amino acid sequence: CASSTRTDTQYF.

This clone was counted only a few times. V and J are TRBV6-5 and TRBJ2-5; 8 nucleotides align to TRBD1. The J call is in doubt because the DNA end fits TRBJ2-7 better. The CDR3 sequence is 14 residues long. Germline CDR1 and CDR2: MNHEY and SVGAGI. DNA of the CDR3: TGTGCCAGCAGTTACCCGGGACAGGTAAACGAGCAGTACTTC. Its translation is CASSYPGQVNEQYF.

The V gene is TRBV6-4, the J gene TRBJ1-1; D is unresolved. The V gene's germline CDR1 is MRHNA and CDR2 SNTAGT. V dropped 5 bases and J dropped 3 bases, with 10 bases sitting between them. This CDR3 is built from 13 residues. CDR3 residues: CASSFGEDTEAFF. The CDR3 DNA is TGTGCCAGCAGTTTCGGGGAGGACACTGAAGCTTTCTTT.